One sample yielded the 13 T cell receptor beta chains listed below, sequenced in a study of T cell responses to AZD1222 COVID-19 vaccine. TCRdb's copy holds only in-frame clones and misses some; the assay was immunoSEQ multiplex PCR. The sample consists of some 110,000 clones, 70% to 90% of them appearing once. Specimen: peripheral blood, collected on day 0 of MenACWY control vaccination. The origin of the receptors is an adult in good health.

CDR3 residues: CASSLGQGAFYGYTF. DNA for the CDR3: TGTGCCAGTAGTCTGGGACAGGGCGCCTTCTATGGCTACACCTTC. The chain combines TRBV19 with TRBJ1-2; TRBD1 matches 9 bases. J lost 4 bases, V lost 5 bases, and 8 bases had no gene match. The CDR3 runs 15 residues. Germline V lookup: CDR1 LNHDA, CDR2 SQIVND (reference sequence). Full variable domain (missing parts from reference TRBV19 and TRBJ1-2): DGGITQSPKYLFRKEGQNVTLSCEQNLNHDAMYWYRQDPGQGLRLIYYSQIVNDFQKGDIAEGYSVSREKKESFPLTVTSAQKNPTAFYLCASSLGQGAFYGYTFGSGTRLTVV.

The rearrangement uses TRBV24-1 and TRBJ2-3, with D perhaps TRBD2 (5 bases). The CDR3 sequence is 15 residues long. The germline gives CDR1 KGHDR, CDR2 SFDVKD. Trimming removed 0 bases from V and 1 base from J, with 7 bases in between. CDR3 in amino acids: CATSDLGRGTDTQYF. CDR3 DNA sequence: TGTGCCACCAGTGATTTGGGGAGAGGCACAGATACGCAGTATTTT.

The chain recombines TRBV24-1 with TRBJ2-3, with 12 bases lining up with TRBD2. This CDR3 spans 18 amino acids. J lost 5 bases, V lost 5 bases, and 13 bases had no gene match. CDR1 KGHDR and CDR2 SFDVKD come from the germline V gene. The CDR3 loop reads CATSGTSGDLAIRDTQYF. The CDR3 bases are TGTGCCACCAGTGGGACTAGCGGGGATCTTGCGATTAGAGATACGCAGTATTTT.

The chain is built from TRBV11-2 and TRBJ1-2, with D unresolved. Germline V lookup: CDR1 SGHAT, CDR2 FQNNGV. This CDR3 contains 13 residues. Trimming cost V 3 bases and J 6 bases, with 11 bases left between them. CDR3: CASSFVGPNGYTF. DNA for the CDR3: TGTGCCAGCAGCTTCGTCGGGCCCAATGGCTACACCTTC.

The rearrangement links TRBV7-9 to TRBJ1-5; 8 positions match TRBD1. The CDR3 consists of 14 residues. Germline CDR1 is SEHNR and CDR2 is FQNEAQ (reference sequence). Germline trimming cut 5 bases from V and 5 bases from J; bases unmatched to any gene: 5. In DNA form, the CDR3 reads TGTGCCAGCAGCACCAGGGGGCCCGATCAGCCCCAGCATTTT. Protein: CASSTRGPDQPQHF.

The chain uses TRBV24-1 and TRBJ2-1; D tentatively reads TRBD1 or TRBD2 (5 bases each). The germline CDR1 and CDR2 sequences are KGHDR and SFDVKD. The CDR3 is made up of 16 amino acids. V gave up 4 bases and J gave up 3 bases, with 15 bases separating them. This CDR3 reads CATSEGRPPLYNEQFF. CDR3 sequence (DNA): TGTGCCACCAGTGAGGGACGTCCTCCCCTCTACAATGAGCAGTTCTTC.

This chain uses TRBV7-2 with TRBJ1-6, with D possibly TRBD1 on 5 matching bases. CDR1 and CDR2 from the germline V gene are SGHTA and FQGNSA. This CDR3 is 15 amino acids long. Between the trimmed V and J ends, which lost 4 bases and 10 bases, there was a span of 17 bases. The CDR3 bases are TGTGCCAGCAGCTCCTGGGGGGGGATAGGGTCACCCCTCCACTTT. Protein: CASSSWGGIGSPLHF.

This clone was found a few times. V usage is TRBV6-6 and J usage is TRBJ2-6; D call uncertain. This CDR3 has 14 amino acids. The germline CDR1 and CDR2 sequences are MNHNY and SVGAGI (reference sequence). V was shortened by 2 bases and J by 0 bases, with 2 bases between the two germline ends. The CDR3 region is CASSYSSGANVLTF. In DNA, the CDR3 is TGTGCCAGCAGTTACAGCTCTGGGGCCAACGTCCTGACTTTC.

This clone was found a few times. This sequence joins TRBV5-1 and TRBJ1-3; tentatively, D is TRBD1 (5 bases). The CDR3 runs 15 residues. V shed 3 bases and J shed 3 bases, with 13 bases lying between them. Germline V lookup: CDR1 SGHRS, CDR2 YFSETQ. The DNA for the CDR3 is TGCGCCAGCAGCTCGGGGACGTCCGGTGGAAACACCATATATTTT. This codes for CASSSGTSGGNTIYF.

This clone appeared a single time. DNA of the CDR3: TGTGCCAGCAGCGTAGCTACGGCGGATACGCAGTATTTT. Translated: CASSVATADTQYF. The chain joins TRBV9 to TRBJ2-3; D remains ambiguous. Trimming left V 0 bases short and J 6 bases short, with 8 bases between. CDR1 SGDLS and CDR2 YYNGEE come from the germline V gene. The length of the CDR3 is 13 residues.

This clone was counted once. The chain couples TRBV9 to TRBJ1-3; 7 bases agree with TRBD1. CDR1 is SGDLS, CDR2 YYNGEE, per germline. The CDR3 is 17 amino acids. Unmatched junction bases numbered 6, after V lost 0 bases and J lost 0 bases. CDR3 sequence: CASSVADRPSSGNTIYF. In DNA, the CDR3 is TGTGCCAGCAGCGTAGCGGACAGGCCCAGCTCTGGAAACACCATATATTTT.

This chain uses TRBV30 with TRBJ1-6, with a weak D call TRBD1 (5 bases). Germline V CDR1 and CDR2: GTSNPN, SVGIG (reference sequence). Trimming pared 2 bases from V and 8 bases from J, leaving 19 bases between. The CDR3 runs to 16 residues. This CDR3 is CAWSSPPTGLYSPLHF. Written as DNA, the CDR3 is TGTGCCTGGAGTTCCCCACCAACGGGGCTATATTCACCCCTCCACTTT.

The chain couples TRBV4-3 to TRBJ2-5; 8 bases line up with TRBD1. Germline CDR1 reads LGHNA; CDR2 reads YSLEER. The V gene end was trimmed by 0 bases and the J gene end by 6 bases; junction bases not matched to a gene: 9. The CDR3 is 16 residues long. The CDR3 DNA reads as TGCGCCAGCAGCCAAGAAGCAGGGGGCAGGGGAAAGACCCAGTACTTC. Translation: CASSQEAGGRGKTQYF.